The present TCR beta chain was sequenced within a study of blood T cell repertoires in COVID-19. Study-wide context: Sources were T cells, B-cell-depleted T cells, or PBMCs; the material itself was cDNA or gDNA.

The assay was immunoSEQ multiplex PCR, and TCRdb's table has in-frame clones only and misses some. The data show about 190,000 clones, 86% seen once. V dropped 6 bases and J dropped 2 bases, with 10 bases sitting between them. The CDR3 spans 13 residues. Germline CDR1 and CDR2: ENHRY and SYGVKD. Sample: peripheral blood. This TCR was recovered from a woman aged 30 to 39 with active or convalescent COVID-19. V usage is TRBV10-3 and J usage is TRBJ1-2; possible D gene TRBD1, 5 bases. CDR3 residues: CAISRQQNYGYTF. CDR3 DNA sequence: TGTGCCATCAGCAGACAGCAAAACTATGGCTACACCTTC.